One and the same sample provided the 28 T cell receptor beta chains below, sequenced in a study of response to subunit inactivated influenza vaccine. TCRdb itself ran the RT-PCR reads through MiXCR, one entry per CDR3 protein. Found here are roughly 700,000 distinct CDR3 sequences, approximately 15% of them singletons; the top ten hold around 6.5%. The source material was PBMCs from blood, sampled roughly 15 days before vaccination. These receptor sequences come from a middle-aged man who received an inactivated influenza vaccine.

CDR3: CASRTGAGANVLTF. For the CDR3, the DNA is TGTGCCAGCAGGACAGGGGCTGGGGCCAACGTCCTGACTTTC. This chain joins TRBV12-3 or TRBV12-4 and TRBJ2-6; 8 nucleotides line up with TRBD1. The CDR3 spans 14 residues. Trimming cost V 6 bases and J 2 bases; bases outside gene matches: 0.

In this sample, this clonotype turned up a few times. This chain uses TRBV7-9 with TRBJ2-7, with 8 bases fitting TRBD2. With 0 bases clipped from V and 4 bases from J, the junction kept 11 bases outside the gene matches. Germline V gene data show CDR1 as SEHNR and CDR2 as FQNEAQ (reference sequence). This CDR3 is 17 amino acids long. The CDR3 nucleotides read TGTGCCAGCAGCTTAGCCCCGGGAGGGAGTAGGGTTTACGAGCAGTACTTC. Translation gives CASSLAPGGSRVYEQYF.

This clonotype was seen a single time. This chain links TRBV27 with TRBJ2-7; possibly TRBD1 or TRBD2 for D (5 bases each). Germline V lookup: CDR1 MNHEY, CDR2 SMNVEV (reference sequence). The CDR3 contains 13 residues. CDR3 nucleotides: TGTACCCGGCGCGGCAGGGACCCTTACGAGCAGTACTTC. The encoded protein is CTRRGRDPYEQYF.

Comment on this clonotype: This may arise from a read error, as a much more abundant clone is one base away. This chain connects TRBV29-1 to TRBJ2-7; 11 nucleotides agree with TRBD1. The CDR3 sequence is 14 residues long. Germline V gives CDR1 SQVTM, CDR2 ANQGSEA. As DNA, the CDR3 is TGCAGCGTGGAAGGGACAGGGGGGGTCTACGAGGAGTACTTC. Protein sequence: CSVEGTGGVYEEYF.

CDR3 nucleotide sequence: TGTGCCATCAGTGAATTTGTCGGCGCTGGGGCCAACGTCCTGACTTTC. Protein sequence: CAISEFVGAGANVLTF. V usage is TRBV10-3 and J usage is TRBJ2-6; D not certain. V dropped 3 bases and J dropped 2 bases, with 11 bases sitting between them. The CDR3 totals 16 residues. Germline CDR1 and CDR2: ENHRY and SYGVKD.

The sample holds a few counts of this clonotype. The rearrangement uses TRBV7-8 and TRBJ2-3, with 8 bases aligning to TRBD1. The CDR3 runs to 18 residues. CDR1 is SGHVS, CDR2 FQNEAQ, per germline. Trimming took 3 bases from V and 0 from J; bases not matched to a gene: 11. Written as DNA, the CDR3 is TGTGCCAGCAGCTTGAGACAGGGGCCCCCTTTTAGCACAGATACGCAGTATTTT. Translating it yields CASSLRQGPPFSTDTQYF.

This clonotype was counted at least ten times. V gene TRBV2 combines with J gene TRBJ1-4, with a weak D call TRBD1 (5 bases). V lost 5 bases, J lost 4 bases, and 11 bases lay in between. Germline CDR1 SNHLY, CDR2 FYNNEI. CDR3 length: 14 amino acids. CDR3 sequence (DNA): TGTGCCAGCAGTTCCGGGACGGGTAATGAAAAACTGTTTTTT. Its translation: CASSSGTGNEKLFF.

The sample holds many counts of this clonotype. V is TRBV7-2 and J is TRBJ2-7; no clear D. The CDR3 is 11 residues long. Looked up from germline, CDR1 is SGHTA and CDR2 is FQGNSA. V shed 5 bases and J shed 4 bases, with 6 bases lying between them. CDR3 DNA sequence: TGTGCCAGCAGCGAAAAGTACGAGCAGTACTTC. Residues: CASSEKYEQYF.

This clonotype was observed a handful of times. V is TRBV28 and J is TRBJ2-5, with 10 positions matching TRBD1. The germline V gene has CDR1 MDHEN and CDR2 SYDVKM. There are 15 residues in the CDR3. V trimming: 4 bases; J trimming: 5 bases; junction bases outside the gene matches: 7. The CDR3 bases are TGTGCCAGCAGTTCTCCGACAGGGGGCGGTGAGACCCAGTACTTC. Translated: CASSSPTGGGETQYF.

This clonotype appeared a few times. The V call is TRBV28, the J call TRBJ2-7; 10 nucleotides match TRBD2. The CDR3 runs to 15 residues. V dropped 8 bases and J dropped 1; count of bases not matched to a gene: 8. Germline V gene data show CDR1 as MDHEN and CDR2 as SYDVKM. CDR3 in DNA: TGTGCCAGCGTCGAAGCGGGGGGGAGGTCCTACGAGCAGTACTTC. Its protein product is CASVEAGGRSYEQYF.

V and J are TRBV6-2 or TRBV6-3 and TRBJ2-5, with a tentative D call TRBD2 (5 bases). Trimming pared 4 bases from V and 4 bases from J, leaving 16 bases between. CDR1 MNHEY and CDR2 SVGEGT come from the germline V gene. The CDR3 is 15 amino acids. The CDR3 sequence is CASSSLDFPGETQYF. The CDR3 DNA follows: TGTGCCAGCAGTTCTCTGGACTTCCCAGGAGAGACCCAGTACTTC.

The table lists this clonotype with many counts. The rearrangement links TRBV29-1 to TRBJ1-4; the D gene is possibly TRBD1 (5 bases). The CDR3 loop spans 13 amino acids. The V end was cut by 3 bases, the J end by 6 bases, with 11 bases between. Germline CDR1 is SQVTM and CDR2 is ANQGSEA. CDR3: CSVDGGWDEKLFF. Here the CDR3 DNA reads TGCAGCGTTGACGGGGGTTGGGATGAAAAACTGTTTTTT.

This clonotype has more than one count but fewer than ten. The rearrangement uses TRBV5-8 and TRBJ2-7; the D is unclear. V was cut by 0 bases and J by 3 bases, with 10 bases left in between. The CDR3 runs to 14 residues. Per germline, CDR1 SGHTS and CDR2 YDEGEE. This chain's CDR3 is CASSLDSSNYEQYF. In DNA, the CDR3 is TGTGCCAGCAGCTTGGATAGCTCTAACTACGAGCAGTACTTC.

This chain links TRBV5-1 with TRBJ1-1, with a possible D match to TRBD1 (6 bases). Germline V lookup: CDR1 SGHRS, CDR2 YFSETQ. The CDR3 is 16 amino acids. Between the trimmed V and J ends, which lost 4 bases and 5 bases, there was a span of 21 bases. The CDR3 bases are TGCGCCAGCAGCGACAGTAGTCGGGGGCTTGGAACTGAAGCTTTCTTT. Translating gives CASSDSSRGLGTEAFF.

CDR3 DNA sequence: TGCAGTGCTAGAGTGGGGGACAGTGCCGGACCTGAAGCTTTCTTT. It translates to CSARVGDSAGPEAFF. This chain joins TRBV20-1 and TRBJ1-1; 7 bases line up with TRBD1. The CDR3 has 15 residues. Germline CDR1 and CDR2: DFQATT and SNEGSKA (reference sequence). The V segment lost 1 base and the J segment 6 bases; nucleotides outside the gene matches: 11.

The V gene is TRBV20-1, the J gene TRBJ2-5; 9 bases map to TRBD1. The germline gives CDR1 DFQATT, CDR2 SNEGSKA (reference sequence). V lost 4 bases, J lost 4 bases, and 13 bases stayed unmatched. The CDR3 runs 16 residues. The CDR3 loop reads CSAILGQGYRIETQYF. The CDR3 DNA is TGCAGTGCTATACTGGGACAGGGATACCGAATAGAGACCCAGTACTTC.

A word on this clonotype: A much larger clone differs from this one at a single base, so this may be a read error. The CDR3 coding sequence is TGTGCCAGCAGCTTAGCCCCCCCCTACGAGCAGTACTTC. It codes for CASSLAPPYEQYF. The chain joins TRBV7-2 to TRBJ2-7; D gene uncertain. V was cut by 0 bases and J by 2 bases, with 5 bases left in between. From germline, CDR1 is SGHTA and CDR2 FQGNSA. The CDR3 is 13 amino acids.

The genes are TRBV5-1 and TRBJ1-3; D unclear. The CDR3 is made up of 15 amino acids. With 0 bases removed from V and 0 bases from J, the gap between germline ends came to 7 bases. Germline V gene lookup returns CDR1 SGHRS and CDR2 YFSETQ. For the CDR3, the DNA is TGCGCCAGCAGCTTGGATGGGAACTCTGGAAACACCATATATTTT. As protein: CASSLDGNSGNTIYF.

The chain joins TRBV19 to TRBJ2-7; D is perhaps TRBD1 or TRBD2 (5 bases each). The germline V gene has CDR1 LNHDA and CDR2 SQIVND (reference sequence). This CDR3 is built from 15 residues. V lost 5 bases, J lost 4 bases, and 18 bases lay in between. The CDR3 spells CASSAARTRGYEQYF. The CDR3 region has the DNA TGTGCCAGTAGTGCAGCGAGAACGAGGGGATACGAGCAGTACTTC.

There are many counts of this clonotype. This chain joins TRBV4-3 and TRBJ2-7; no firm D call. CDR1 and CDR2 (germline): LGHNA, YSLEER. The CDR3 has 13 amino acids. Trimming left V 0 bases short and J 3 bases short, with 6 bases between. Here the CDR3 reads CASSQDKGYEQYF. In DNA form, the CDR3 reads TGCGCCAGCAGCCAAGATAAGGGCTACGAGCAGTACTTC.

This sequence joins TRBV15 and TRBJ2-7; 10 bases map to TRBD2. Per germline, CDR1 LNHNV and CDR2 YYDKDF (reference sequence). The CDR3 covers 17 residues. Trimming took 8 bases from V and 6 from J; bases not matched to a gene: 19. The CDR3 DNA is TGTGCCACCTCTACCCACCTCCTTAGCGGGGGGCGAGGCGAGCAGTACTTC. Encoded protein: CATSTHLLSGGRGEQYF.

The chain carries TRBV7-3 and TRBJ2-7; D gene ambiguous. The CDR3 consists of 14 residues. Germline V gene sequence: CDR1 SGHTA, CDR2 FQGTGA. V lost 3 bases, J lost 3 bases, and 12 bases lay in between. In DNA, the CDR3 is TGTGCCAGCAGCTTTGGACCGAACAGCTACGAGCAGTACTTC. This gives the protein CASSFGPNSYEQYF.

This sequence joins TRBV3-1 and TRBJ2-1, with TRBD2 identical over 13 bases. The CDR3 covers 17 residues. Germline CDR1 and CDR2: LGHDT and YNNKEL (reference sequence). The trim removed 4 bases at V and 8 bases at J, leaving 11 bases unmatched. CDR3 amino acids: CASSLWTSGGGKDEQFF. For the CDR3, the DNA is TGTGCCAGCAGCCTATGGACTAGCGGGGGTGGAAAGGATGAGCAGTTCTTC.

The J gene is TRBJ2-5, the V gene TRBV7-9, with 9 bases lining up with TRBD1. Germline trimming cut 5 bases from V and 5 bases from J; bases unmatched to any gene: 6. The germline V gene has CDR1 SEHNR and CDR2 FQNEAQ (reference sequence). The CDR3 sequence is 14 residues long. CDR3 bases: TGTGCCAGCAGCGACAGGGGGGGATGGGAGACCCAGTACTTC. This encodes CASSDRGGWETQYF.

This clonotype was seen once. The junction does not match germline at one end; this may be a read error. The V call is TRBV4-2, the J call TRBJ2-5, with a weak D call TRBD1 (6 bases). The CDR3 extends over 15 amino acids. The germline CDR1 and CDR2 sequences are LGHNA and YNFKEQ. Written as DNA, the CDR3 is TGTGCCAGCAGCCAAGGGGTACAGGGCCAAGGGACCCAGTACTTC. This encodes CASSQGVQGQGTQYF.

There are a few counts of this clonotype. The chain couples TRBV4-2 to TRBJ2-1; D not certain. V dropped 0 bases and J dropped 0 bases, with 12 bases sitting between them. The CDR3 loop spans 17 amino acids. Per the germline V gene, CDR1 is LGHNA and CDR2 is YNFKEQ. The CDR3 protein is CASSQDEVTTSYNEQFF. DNA of the CDR3: TGTGCCAGCAGCCAAGATGAAGTCACAACCTCCTACAATGAGCAGTTCTTC.

V gene TRBV21-1 combines with J gene TRBJ2-5; TRBD1 was called by the table and not checked on the DNA. TRBV21-1 is marked as a pseudogene. CDR3 length: 19 amino acids. The CDR3 bases are TGTGCCAGCAGCCCTCTCCTACATCGACAGGGGGCACTTAAAGAGACCCAGTACTTC. Translated: CASSPLLHRQGALKETQYF.

The chain links TRBV3-1 to TRBJ1-6; D might be TRBD1 (5 bases). The V gene lost 1 base and the J gene lost 9 bases, with 7 bases spanning the gap. CDR1 is LGHDT and CDR2 is YNNKEL in the germline V gene (reference sequence). The CDR3 is 13 residues long. The CDR3 region is CASSQATVSPLHF. The CDR3 DNA is TGTGCCAGCAGCCAAGCGACAGTTTCACCCCTCCACTTT.